The entry below describes one TCR beta chain. Its antigen is not identified. The study reverse transcribed the entire isolated RNA, so it sequenced expressed TCRB transcripts. The repertoire was sequenced with immunoSEQ multiplex PCR; TCRdb's copy has only in-frame clones and lacks some. The table includes around 250,000 clones, 11% to 15% detected once. This sample was taken from a study of beta chain features in type 1 diabetes. Broader study findings: Still unanswered here is whether HLA type influences TCRB rearrangement. TCRB CDR3s were moderately but significantly shorter in Type 1 diabetes patients in all four CD4+ subsets.

CDR1 SGHRS and CDR2 YFSETQ come from the germline V gene. Trimming stripped 4 bases from V and 7 bases from J, with 8 bases between. This CDR3 has 12 amino acids. This TCR derives from a man younger than 40 with type 1 diabetes. The chain is built from TRBV5-1 and TRBJ2-2; D gene unclear. The sample taken for sequencing was naive CD4+ T cells from blood. The CDR3 DNA follows: TGCGCCAGCAGCGAGTCGGGCGGGGAGCTGTTTTTT. Residues: CASSESGGELFF.